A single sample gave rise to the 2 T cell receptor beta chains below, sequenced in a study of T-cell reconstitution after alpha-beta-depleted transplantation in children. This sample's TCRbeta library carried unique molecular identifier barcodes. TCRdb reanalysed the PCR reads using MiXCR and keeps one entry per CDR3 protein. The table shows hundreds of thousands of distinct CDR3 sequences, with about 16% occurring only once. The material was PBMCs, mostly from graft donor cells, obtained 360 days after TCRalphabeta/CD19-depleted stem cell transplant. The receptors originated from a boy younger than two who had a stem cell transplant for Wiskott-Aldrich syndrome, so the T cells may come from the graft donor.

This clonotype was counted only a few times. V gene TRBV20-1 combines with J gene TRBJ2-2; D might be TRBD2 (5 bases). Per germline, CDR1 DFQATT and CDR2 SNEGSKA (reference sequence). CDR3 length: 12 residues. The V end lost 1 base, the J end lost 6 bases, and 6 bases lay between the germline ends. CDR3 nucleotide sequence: TGCAGTGCTAGAGCCGGGGCCGGGGAGCTGTTTTTT. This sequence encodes CSARAGAGELFF.

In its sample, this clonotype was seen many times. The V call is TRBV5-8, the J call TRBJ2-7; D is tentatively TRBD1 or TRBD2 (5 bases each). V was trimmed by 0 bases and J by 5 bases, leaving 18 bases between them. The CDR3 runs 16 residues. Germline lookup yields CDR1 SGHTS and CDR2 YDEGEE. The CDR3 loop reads CASSLDGDRYLNEQYF. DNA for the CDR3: TGTGCCAGCAGCTTGGATGGGGACCGATATCTAAACGAGCAGTACTTC.